These 18 T cell receptor beta chains were sequenced from one sample in a study of blood T cell repertoires in COVID-19 (dated by TCRdb to about 2020). The protocol used for the library was the immunoSEQ multiplex PCR assay. Drawn from immuneACCESS, this table holds only the in-frame rearrangements with V and J called that TCRdb kept. Clones are partly lost; checked studies trace under half to an unresolved V gene and leave the rest unexplained. Counted in this sample were a few hundred thousand clones; 70% to 90% of them appeared once. The ten most abundant clones make up approximately 2% of the sample. Sequencing was performed on PBMCs or T cells enriched from blood (not recorded which). The source is a woman aged 60-75 years in a cohort exposed to, infected with or recovered from COVID-19 (not recorded which).

The chain recombines TRBV28 with TRBJ1-3; no reliable D call. CDR1 and CDR2 (germline): MDHEN, SYDVKM. Trimming left V 2 bases short and J 0 bases short, with 8 bases between. The CDR3 sequence is 15 residues long. The CDR3 nucleotides are TGTGCCAGCAGTTTAATCCCAGTCTCTGGAAACACCATATATTTT. Translated, it gives CASSLIPVSGNTIYF.

The chain uses TRBV5-1 and TRBJ2-3, with D tentatively TRBD1 (6 bases). The germline gives CDR1 SGHRS, CDR2 YFSETQ. The CDR3 is 13 residues long. With 2 bases removed from V and 5 bases from J, the gap between germline ends came to 9 bases. CDR3 sequence: CASSFPGEDTQYF. The CDR3 region has the DNA TGCGCCAGCAGCTTCCCAGGGGAAGATACGCAGTATTTT.

The chain recombines TRBV28 with TRBJ2-1; D is uncertain. Germline loops: CDR1 MDHEN, CDR2 SYDVKM. Between the trimmed V and J ends, which lost 3 bases and 8 bases, there was a span of 14 bases. CDR3 size: 14 residues. The CDR3 bases are TGTGCCAGCAGTTTTGGTGGCATTTTCGATGAGCAGTTCTTC. Protein product: CASSFGGIFDEQFF.

The V gene is TRBV4-2, the J gene TRBJ2-6, with TRBD1 matching over 8 bases. The ends lost 5 bases at V and 0 bases at J; junction bases unmatched: 6. The CDR3 consists of 17 residues. Germline lookup yields CDR1 LGHNA and CDR2 YNFKEQ. CDR3 coding DNA: TGTGCCAGCAGCGGAGGGACAGGTAGCTCTGGGGCCAACGTCCTGACTTTC. Amino acid sequence: CASSGGTGSSGANVLTF.

This clone is a singleton in its sample. CDR3: CASRGGLGYTGELFF. The CDR3, as DNA: TGTGCCAGTAGAGGGGGATTAGGCTACACCGGGGAGCTGTTTTTT. V and J are TRBV19 and TRBJ2-2, with D possibly matching TRBD1 (6 bases). CDR1 and CDR2 from the germline V gene are LNHDA and SQIVND (reference sequence). Trimming left V 6 bases short and J 3 bases short, with 14 bases between. This CDR3 comprises 15 residues.

The chain employs TRBV4-3 and TRBJ2-6, with TRBD1 identical over 7 bases. The germline gives CDR1 LGHNA, CDR2 YSLEER. This CDR3 has 15 amino acids. With 3 bases clipped from V and 7 bases from J, the junction kept 6 bases outside the gene matches. The DNA for the CDR3 is TGCGCCAGCAGCCAGTCCCGGGACAGTGCCAACGTCCTGACTTTC. Protein sequence: CASSQSRDSANVLTF.

This clone was recorded only once. The chain is built from TRBV7-9 and TRBJ2-2; D possibly corresponds to TRBD1 (6 bases). Germline V gene sequence: CDR1 SEHNR, CDR2 FQNEAQ (reference sequence). V was pared by 5 bases and J by 5 bases, with 18 bases between. The CDR3 is made up of 16 amino acids. The CDR3 spells CASSPRYGRGTGELFF. The DNA for the CDR3 is TGTGCCAGCAGCCCCCGCTACGGAAGGGGGACCGGGGAGCTGTTTTTT.

This chain connects TRBV7-5 to TRBJ2-3; TRBD1 reflects the table's D call only, with no check against the DNA. TRBV7-5 is labeled a pseudogene. The CDR3 length is 13 residues. The CDR3 reads CARSPHRADTQYF. CDR3 in DNA: TGTGCCAGAAGCCCCCACAGGGCCGATACGCAGTATTTT.

This chain uses TRBV7-2 with TRBJ1-4, with 10 bases lining up with TRBD1. V shed 5 bases, J shed 5 bases, and the junction held 8 bases outside the gene matches. This CDR3 spans 16 amino acids. Germline CDR1 SGHTA, CDR2 FQGNSA. CDR3 sequence (DNA): TGTGCCAGCAGCCAGAAGGCGGACAGGGGGAATGAAAAACTGTTTTTT. This translates into CASSQKADRGNEKLFF.

The V gene is TRBV15, the J gene TRBJ2-3, with TRBD2 matching 13 bases. Per the germline V gene, CDR1 is LNHNV and CDR2 is YYDKDF (reference sequence). CDR3 length: 17 residues. V trimming: 4 bases; J trimming: 1 base; junction bases outside the gene matches: 5. The CDR3 nucleotides are TGTGCCACCAGCACCCTGGGACTAGCGGGACGCACAGATACGCAGTATTTT. Its protein product is CATSTLGLAGRTDTQYF.

The V call is TRBV7-9, the J call TRBJ1-2; 8 bases agree with TRBD1. This CDR3 contains 15 residues. Germline V gene lookup returns CDR1 SEHNR and CDR2 FQNEAQ (reference sequence). The trim removed 4 bases at V and 8 bases at J, leaving 12 bases unmatched. CDR3 in DNA: TGTGCCAGCAGCTCGAGAGGTTGGGCAGGGGGCGGCTACACCTTC. Translating gives CASSSRGWAGGGYTF. The full variable domain, in which reference TRBV7-9 and TRBJ1-2 provide the parts outside the CDR3, is DTGVSQNPRHKITKRGQNVTFRCDPISEHNRLYWYRQTLGQGPEFLTYFQNEAQLEKSRLLSDRFSAERPKGSFSTLEIQRTEQGDSAMYLCASSSRGWAGGGYTFGSGTRLTVV.

The gene calls are TRBV7-6 and TRBJ1-3, with D possibly being TRBD1 (5 bases). Between the trimmed V and J ends, which lost 5 bases and 4 bases, there was a span of 18 bases. Germline values: CDR1 SGHVS, CDR2 FNYEAQ. The CDR3 totals 16 residues. The CDR3 spells CASSRNRGGDGNTIYF. For the CDR3, the DNA is TGTGCCAGCAGCCGGAATCGTGGAGGGGACGGAAACACCATATATTTT.

In its sample, this clone was seen once. The chain has TRBV4-3 and TRBJ2-1; D is uncertain. This CDR3 has 17 amino acids. V lost 0 bases and J lost 0, with 12 bases in between. Germline-derived CDR1 and CDR2 are LGHNA and YSLEER. CDR3 DNA: TGCGCCAGCAGCCAAGACGGGTTATGGCACTCCTACAATGAGCAGTTCTTC. Translation: CASSQDGLWHSYNEQFF.

The V gene is TRBV5-1, the J gene TRBJ2-3, with 7 bases matching TRBD2. V gave up 4 bases and J gave up 14 bases; unmatched junction bases: 16. The CDR3 runs 14 residues. CDR1 is SGHRS, CDR2 YFSETQ, per germline. CDR3 region: CASSAWTGGQIRYF. The CDR3 nucleotides are TGCGCCAGCAGCGCTTGGACGGGGGGTCAAATCCGGTATTTT.

This rearrangement joins TRBV27 to TRBJ2-1, with TRBD2 identical over 8 bases. After removal of 10 bases from V and 3 bases from J, the junction contained 5 bases not matched to a gene. This CDR3 has 13 residues. CDR1 is MNHEY, CDR2 SMNVEV, per germline (reference sequence). The CDR3 DNA follows: TGTGCCACCACTAGCGGAAACTACAATGAGCAGTTCTTC. It translates to CATTSGNYNEQFF.

The chain joins TRBV28 to TRBJ1-3; 11 positions match TRBD1. V lost 6 bases and J lost 7; bases outside the gene matches: 8. The germline gives CDR1 MDHEN, CDR2 SYDVKM. The CDR3 totals 15 residues. The CDR3 is CASSPSGTGGNTIYF. As DNA, the CDR3 is TGTGCCAGCAGCCCCTCCGGGACAGGGGGGAACACCATATATTTT.

A word on this clone: Other DNA sequences in the sample encode the same CDR3. The J gene is TRBJ2-7, the V gene TRBV30; possible D gene TRBD2, 6 bases. CDR1 and CDR2 from the germline V gene are GTSNPN and SVGIG (reference sequence). The CDR3 has 11 amino acids. Trimming removed 4 bases at V and 3 bases at J, with 7 bases between. This CDR3 reads CAWTRGYEQYF. The DNA of the CDR3 is TGTGCCTGGACGCGGGGCTACGAGCAGTACTTC.

The sample holds one count of this clone. The CDR3 loop is CATRSETYNEQFF. The CDR3 nucleotides are TGTGCCACCAGGAGCGAGACCTACAATGAGCAGTTCTTC. J is TRBJ2-1 and V is TRBV24-1; D gene ambiguous. The length of the CDR3 is 13 residues. Between the trimmed V and J ends, which lost 7 bases and 2 bases, there was a span of 8 bases. Germline V lookup: CDR1 KGHDR, CDR2 SFDVKD.